This passage covers 20 T cell receptor beta chains from one sample sequenced in a study of T cell responses to AZD1222 COVID-19 vaccine. The repertoire was sequenced with immunoSEQ multiplex PCR; TCRdb's copy has only in-frame clones and lacks some. In the table there are about 97,000 clones, approximately 91% of which are singletons. The sample consisted of peripheral blood, taken on day 0 of AZD1222 vaccination. The source is an adult in good health.

The chain joins TRBV4-3 to TRBJ2-7, with 10 bases lining up with TRBD1. CDR3 length: 16 residues. Germline assignment: CDR1 LGHNA and CDR2 YSLEER. V shed 1 base, J shed 4 bases, and the junction held 7 bases outside the gene matches. Written as DNA, the CDR3 is TGCGCCAGCAGCCAAGGATTGAGGACAGGGGGTTACGAGCAGTACTTC. Protein: CASSQGLRTGGYEQYF.

The J gene is TRBJ1-2, the V gene TRBV30; a weak D match, TRBD1 (5 bases). The length of the CDR3 is 13 residues. Deletions cut 2 bases from V and 8 bases from J, with 15 bases between. Per germline, CDR1 GTSNPN and CDR2 SVGIG (reference sequence). The CDR3 sequence is CAWSRTIPGGYTF. DNA of the CDR3: TGTGCCTGGAGTCGGACGATCCCAGGGGGCTACACCTTC.

The genes are TRBV5-1 and TRBJ2-5, with no clear D. The germline V gene has CDR1 SGHRS and CDR2 YFSETQ. V was shortened by 7 bases and J by 0 bases, with 10 bases between the two germline ends. CDR3 length equals 13 residues. CDR3: CASQLGYQETQYF. Written as DNA, the CDR3 is TGCGCCAGCCAATTGGGGTACCAAGAGACCCAGTACTTC.

This clone was observed once. This chain joins TRBV3-1 (or the pseudogene TRBV3-2) and TRBJ2-2, with D possibly matching TRBD2 (6 bases). CDR1 and CDR2 from the germline V gene are LGHDT and YNNKEL (reference sequence). Trimming took off 4 bases at V and 6 bases at J, with 12 bases between the two ends. The CDR3 length is 14 residues. CDR3 in amino acids: CASSLGGTAGELFF. For the CDR3, the DNA is TGTGCCAGCAGCCTGGGGGGTACCGCCGGGGAGCTGTTTTTT.

The chain is built from TRBV6-2 or TRBV6-3 and TRBJ2-7, with 10 bases that match TRBD1. V trimming: 5 bases; J trimming: 0 bases; junction bases outside the gene matches: 10. The CDR3 has 17 amino acids. Germline V gene sequence: CDR1 MNHEY, CDR2 SVGEGT. The chain's CDR3 is CASSKHRTGGASYEQYF. The CDR3 DNA follows: TGTGCCAGCAGTAAGCACCGGACAGGGGGAGCCTCCTACGAGCAGTACTTC.

This chain's CDR3 is CASSSLGTSGTYEQYF. Written as DNA, the CDR3 is TGTGCCAGTAGTAGCCTCGGGACTAGCGGAACCTACGAGCAGTACTTC. The chain uses TRBV19 and TRBJ2-7; TRBD2 aligns across 11 bases. The ends lost 4 bases at V and 2 bases at J; junction bases unmatched: 7. The germline V gene encodes CDR1 LNHDA and CDR2 SQIVND (reference sequence). This CDR3 region has 16 residues. Filled out from reference TRBV19 and TRBJ2-7, the complete variable domain reads DGGITQSPKYLFRKEGQNVTLSCEQNLNHDAMYWYRQDPGQGLRLIYYSQIVNDFQKGDIAEGYSVSREKKESFPLTVTSAQKNPTAFYLCASSSLGTSGTYEQYFGPGTRLTVT.

The J gene is TRBJ2-3, the V gene TRBV5-1; no clear D gene. Germline V gene sequence: CDR1 SGHRS, CDR2 YFSETQ. The CDR3 is made up of 15 amino acids. Trimming took 4 bases from V and 1 from J, leaving 13 bases between them. The CDR3 is CASSQTRTRTDTQYF. The CDR3 DNA sequence: TGCGCCAGCAGCCAAACCAGGACGCGCACAGATACGCAGTATTTT.

The V and J genes are TRBV11-2 and TRBJ2-7; unclear D gene. The CDR3 is 11 residues long. V was trimmed by 3 bases and J by 1 base, leaving 1 base between them. Germline loops: CDR1 SGHAT, CDR2 FQNNGV. The CDR3 sequence: CASSFSYEQYF. The CDR3 region has the DNA TGTGCCAGCAGCTTTTCCTACGAGCAGTACTTC.

This clone has only one observation. V gene TRBV9 combines with J gene TRBJ1-1, with a weak D call TRBD1 (5 bases). The V gene lost 4 bases and the J gene lost 0 bases, with 10 bases spanning the gap. Germline CDR1 SGDLS, CDR2 YYNGEE. The CDR3 consists of 14 residues. This CDR3 is CASSSQGVNTEAFF. In DNA, the CDR3 is TGTGCCAGCAGCAGCCAAGGGGTGAACACTGAAGCTTTCTTT.

This chain connects TRBV7-2 to TRBJ1-2, with a possible D match to TRBD1 (5 bases). The CDR3 is 13 residues long. V lost 7 bases and J lost 6, with 15 bases in between. Per the germline V gene, CDR1 is SGHTA and CDR2 is FQGNSA. CDR3 in amino acids: CASTARAGNGYTF. Here the CDR3 DNA reads TGTGCCAGCACCGCTCGGGCAGGGAATGGCTACACCTTC.

V and J are TRBV6-1 and TRBJ2-5; 9 bases align to TRBD1. The CDR3 spans 16 residues. J gave up 4 bases and V 1 base, and 7 bases lay outside the gene matches. Germline lookup yields CDR1 MNHNS and CDR2 SASEGT. The CDR3 DNA reads TGTGCCAGCAGTGAAGGGGTGCGACAGGGGGGAGAGACCCAGTACTTC. The encoded protein is CASSEGVRQGGETQYF.

This clone was counted a single time. The genes are TRBV7-8 and TRBJ2-7; D is unclear. The CDR3 is 11 residues long. In germline, CDR1 is SGHVS, CDR2 FQNEAQ. V lost 5 bases, J lost 7 bases, and 9 bases lay in between. DNA of the CDR3: TGTGCCAGCAGCCTGAATATAGAGCAGTACTTC. Protein: CASSLNIEQYF.

V usage is TRBV6-5 and J usage is TRBJ1-1; TRBD1 matches at 7 bases. Germline V gene lookup returns CDR1 MNHEY and CDR2 SVGAGI. The CDR3 has 12 amino acids. J gave up 7 bases and V 4 bases, and 3 bases lay outside the gene matches. The CDR3 loop is CASSWAGGEAFF. The CDR3 nucleotides are TGTGCCAGCAGTTGGGCAGGGGGTGAAGCTTTCTTT.

This chain uses TRBV12-3 or TRBV12-4 with TRBJ2-5, with D hard to call. The CDR3 has 12 amino acids. Trimming cost V 4 bases and J 5 bases, with 8 bases left between them. Here the CDR3 reads CASSSARETQYF. Written as DNA, the CDR3 is TGTGCCAGCAGTTCAGCCCGGGAGACCCAGTACTTC.

The chain has TRBV3-1 (or the pseudogene TRBV3-2) and TRBJ2-3; perhaps TRBD2 as D (5 bases). CDR3 length: 13 residues. Trimming took off 3 bases at V and 9 bases at J, with 13 bases between the two ends. Germline V gene sequence: CDR1 LGHDT, CDR2 YNNKEL (reference sequence). In nucleotides, the CDR3 is TGTGCCAGCAGCCACCACGGGCCGGGGACGCAGTATTTT. Translating it yields CASSHHGPGTQYF.

The chain couples TRBV6-2 or TRBV6-3 to TRBJ1-1; TRBD1 matches 7 bases. The CDR3 is 13 amino acids. Trimming at V came to 4 bases and at J to 1 base, leaving 0 bases not matched to a gene. CDR1 and CDR2 (germline): MNHEY, SVGEGT. CDR3 amino acids: CASSWDRNTEAFF. CDR3 DNA: TGTGCCAGCAGTTGGGACAGGAACACTGAAGCTTTCTTT.

The chain employs TRBV5-5 and TRBJ1-6; no definite D call. Germline lookup yields CDR1 SGHKS and CDR2 YYEKEE (reference sequence). Trimming shortened V by 0 bases and J by 5 bases, and 3 bases separated the two germline ends. This CDR3 comprises 13 residues. For the CDR3, the DNA is TGTGCCAGCAGCTTGGGAAATAATTCACCCCTCCACTTT. It is translated as CASSLGNNSPLHF.

The V gene is TRBV7-8, the J gene TRBJ1-1, with TRBD1 matching over 10 bases. The CDR3 consists of 14 residues. Trimming removed 1 base from V and 6 bases from J; junction bases left unmatched: 2. CDR1 and CDR2 (germline): SGHVS, FQNEAQ. CDR3 DNA: TGTGCCAGCAGCTTAGTTGACAGGGGGCCTGAAGCTTTCTTT. Amino acids: CASSLVDRGPEAFF. The complete variable domain, with remaining parts taken from reference TRBV7-8 and TRBJ1-1, reads GAGVSQSPRYKVAKRGQDVALRCDPISGHVSLFWYQQALGQGPEFLTYFQNEAQLDKSGLPSDRFFAERPEGSVSTLKIQRTQQEDSAVYLCASSLVDRGPEAFFGQGTRLTVV.

The chain is built from TRBV29-1 and TRBJ2-3, with D maybe TRBD2 (5 bases). CDR1 and CDR2 (germline): SQVTM, ANQGSEA. CDR3 length: 14 residues. Trimming took 2 bases from V and 3 from J, leaving 12 bases between them. CDR3 nucleotide sequence: TGCAGCGTTGAACTAGCAACGGGGACAGATACGCAGTATTTT. This encodes CSVELATGTDTQYF.

This clone was observed once. V and J are TRBV9 and TRBJ2-7; 8 bases are shared with TRBD1. Trimming at V came to 0 bases and at J to 5 bases, leaving 7 bases not matched to a gene. This CDR3 spans 15 amino acids. Germline V gene sequence: CDR1 SGDLS, CDR2 YYNGEE. The CDR3: CASSVGTGLSHEQYF. The CDR3 nucleotides read TGTGCCAGCAGCGTAGGGACAGGGCTGTCCCACGAGCAGTACTTC.